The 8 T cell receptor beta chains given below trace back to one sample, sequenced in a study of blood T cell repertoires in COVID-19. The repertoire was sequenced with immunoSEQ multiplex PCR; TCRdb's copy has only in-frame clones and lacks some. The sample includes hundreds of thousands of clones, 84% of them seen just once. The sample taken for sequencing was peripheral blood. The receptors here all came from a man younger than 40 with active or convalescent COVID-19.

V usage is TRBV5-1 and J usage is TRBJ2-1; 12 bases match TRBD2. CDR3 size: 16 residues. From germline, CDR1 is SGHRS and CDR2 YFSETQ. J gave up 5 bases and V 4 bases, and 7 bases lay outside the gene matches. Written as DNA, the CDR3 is TGCGCCAGCAGCCCCCCCTCTAGCGGGGGGGACAATGAGCAGTTCTTC. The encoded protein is CASSPPSSGGDNEQFF.

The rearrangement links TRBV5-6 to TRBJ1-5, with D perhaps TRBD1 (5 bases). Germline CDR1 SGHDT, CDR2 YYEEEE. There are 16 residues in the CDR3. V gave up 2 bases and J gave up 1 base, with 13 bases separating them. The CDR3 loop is CASSFKGFGSNQPQHF. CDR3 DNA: TGTGCCAGCAGCTTCAAGGGGTTTGGAAGCAATCAGCCCCAGCATTTT.

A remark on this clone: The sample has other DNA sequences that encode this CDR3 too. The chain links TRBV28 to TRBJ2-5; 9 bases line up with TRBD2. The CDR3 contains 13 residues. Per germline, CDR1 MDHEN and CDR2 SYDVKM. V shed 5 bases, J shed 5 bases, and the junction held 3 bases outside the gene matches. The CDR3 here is CASSPSGRETQYF. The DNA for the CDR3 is TGTGCCAGCAGTCCCAGCGGGAGGGAGACCCAGTACTTC.

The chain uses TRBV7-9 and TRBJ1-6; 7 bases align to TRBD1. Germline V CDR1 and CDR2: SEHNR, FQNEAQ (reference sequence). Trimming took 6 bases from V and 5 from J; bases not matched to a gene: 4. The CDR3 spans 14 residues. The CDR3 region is CASSGDSDNSPLHF. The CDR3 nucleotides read TGTGCCAGCAGTGGGGACAGTGATAATTCACCCCTCCACTTT.

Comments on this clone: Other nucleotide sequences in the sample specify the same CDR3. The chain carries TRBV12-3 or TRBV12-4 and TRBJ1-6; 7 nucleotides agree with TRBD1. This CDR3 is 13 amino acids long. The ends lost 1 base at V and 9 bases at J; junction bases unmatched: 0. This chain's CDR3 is CASSLDRGSPLHF. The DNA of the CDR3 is TGTGCCAGCAGTTTAGACAGGGGTTCACCCCTCCACTTT.

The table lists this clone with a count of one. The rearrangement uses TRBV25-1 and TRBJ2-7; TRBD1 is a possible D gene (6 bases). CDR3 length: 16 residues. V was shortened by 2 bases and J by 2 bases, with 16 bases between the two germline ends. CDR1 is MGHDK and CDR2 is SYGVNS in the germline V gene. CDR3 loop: CASSERFQGTTYEQYF. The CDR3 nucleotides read TGTGCCAGCAGTGAAAGGTTCCAGGGGACCACCTACGAGCAGTACTTC.

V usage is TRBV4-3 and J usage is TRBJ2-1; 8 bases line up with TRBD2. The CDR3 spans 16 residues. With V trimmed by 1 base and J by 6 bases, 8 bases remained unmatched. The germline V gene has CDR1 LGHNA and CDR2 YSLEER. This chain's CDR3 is CASSQVRVGRANEQFF. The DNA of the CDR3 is TGCGCCAGCAGCCAAGTACGAGTCGGGAGGGCCAATGAGCAGTTCTTC.

CDR3 sequence: CASSTGEEEKLFF. CDR3 nucleotide sequence: TGTGCCAGCTCAACAGGGGAGGAGGAAAAACTGTTTTTT. The chain joins TRBV18 to TRBJ1-4, with 7 bases that match TRBD1. There are 13 residues in the CDR3. Germline assignment: CDR1 KGHSH and CDR2 LQKENI. The V gene end was trimmed by 5 bases and the J gene end by 8 bases; junction bases not matched to a gene: 5.